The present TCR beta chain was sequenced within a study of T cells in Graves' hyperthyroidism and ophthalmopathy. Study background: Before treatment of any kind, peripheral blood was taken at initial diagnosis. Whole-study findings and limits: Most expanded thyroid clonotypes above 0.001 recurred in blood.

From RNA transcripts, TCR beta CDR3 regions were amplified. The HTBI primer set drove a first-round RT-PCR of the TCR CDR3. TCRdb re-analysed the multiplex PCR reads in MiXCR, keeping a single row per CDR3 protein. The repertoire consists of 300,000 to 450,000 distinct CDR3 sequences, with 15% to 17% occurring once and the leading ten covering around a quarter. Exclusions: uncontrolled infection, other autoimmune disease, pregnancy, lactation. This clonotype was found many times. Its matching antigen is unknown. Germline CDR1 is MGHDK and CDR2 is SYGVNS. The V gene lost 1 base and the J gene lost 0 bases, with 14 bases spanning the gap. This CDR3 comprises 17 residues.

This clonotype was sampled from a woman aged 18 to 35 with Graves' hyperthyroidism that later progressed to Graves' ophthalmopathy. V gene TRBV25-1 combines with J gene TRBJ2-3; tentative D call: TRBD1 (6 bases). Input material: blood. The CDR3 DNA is TGTGCCAGCAGTGAATCCCATACCGGACAGAGCACAGATACGCAGTATTTT. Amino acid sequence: CASSESHTGQSTDTQYF.